Described below is a single TCR beta chain sequence and its context. Compared with germline, one end of the junction differs, possibly owing to a read error. The library came from three nested PCR rounds adapted from ARM-PCR protocols. MiXCR, applied by TCRdb to the multiplex PCR reads, yields one record per CDR3 protein. The sample records about 86,000 distinct CDR3 sequences, more than 75% being singletons. This specimen belongs to a study of tumor and adjacent non-tumor tissue in lung cancer. Germline V gene sequence: CDR1 SGHAT, CDR2 FQNNGV. This CDR3 contains 14 residues. This sample's RNA came from whole unsorted tissue. More than 3 cm separated this lung sample from the edge of the tumor.

The chain uses TRBV11-2 and TRBJ2-1; 8 bases agree with TRBD2. This sequence was found in a woman aged 50 to 60 with non-small cell lung cancer. The sequenced material came from distant non-tumor lung tissue. In nucleotides, the CDR3 is TGTGCCCGCAGCTTAGATGGGGGGACTAGTGGACAGTTCTTC. This codes for CARSLDGGTSGQFF.